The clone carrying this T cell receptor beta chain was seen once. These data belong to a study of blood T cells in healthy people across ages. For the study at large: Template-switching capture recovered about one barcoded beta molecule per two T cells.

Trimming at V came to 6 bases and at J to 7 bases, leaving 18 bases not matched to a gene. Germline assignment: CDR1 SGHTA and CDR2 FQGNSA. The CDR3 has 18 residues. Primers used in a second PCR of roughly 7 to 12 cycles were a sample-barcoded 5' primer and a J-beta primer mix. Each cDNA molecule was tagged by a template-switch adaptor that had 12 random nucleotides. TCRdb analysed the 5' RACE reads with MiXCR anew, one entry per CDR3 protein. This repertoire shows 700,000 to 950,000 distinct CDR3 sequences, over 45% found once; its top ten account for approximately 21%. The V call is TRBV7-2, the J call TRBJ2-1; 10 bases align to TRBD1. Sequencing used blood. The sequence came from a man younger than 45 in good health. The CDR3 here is CASRVTFRDRGMWNEQFF. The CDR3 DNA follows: TGTGCCAGCAGGGTCACTTTCCGGGACAGGGGAATGTGGAATGAGCAGTTCTTC.